Each of the 15 T cell receptor beta chains below was sequenced from the same sample in a study of response to subunit inactivated influenza vaccine (dated by TCRdb to 2017 to 2018). Libraries were made using RT-PCR. Instrument used: Illumina HiSeq 2500. The public reads were run again by TCRdb, first through fastp at Q25 and then through MiXCR, and only productive beta chains were kept. A single entry per CDR3 protein holds the most common genes and DNA from its merged rows. The sample table contains some 600,000 distinct CDR3 sequences; only one count was recorded for 14% of them. Jointly, the top ten make up approximately 7.6% of the sample. Sequences were derived from PBMCs from blood, sampled 14 days before vaccination. The receptors were sampled from a man in his fifties or sixties who received an inactivated influenza vaccine. Donor details come from another sample of the same person, matched by shared clones.

This CDR3 reads CSAKTGGSVYEQYF. DNA for the CDR3: TGCAGTGCAAAGACAGGGGGCAGCGTCTACGAGCAGTACTTC. J is TRBJ2-7 and V is TRBV20-1; 10 bases line up with TRBD1. J lost 3 bases, V lost 6 bases, and 8 bases had no gene match. Germline V CDR1 and CDR2: DFQATT, SNEGSKA (reference sequence). There are 14 residues in the CDR3.

The gene calls are TRBV5-1 and TRBJ2-2, with D uncertain. Trimming cost V 4 bases and J 0 bases, with 13 bases left between them. This CDR3 is built from 16 residues. Germline V CDR1 and CDR2: SGHRS, YFSETQ. Here the CDR3 reads CASSPQDGTNTGELFF. The CDR3 bases are TGCGCCAGCAGCCCCCAGGACGGCACGAACACCGGGGAGCTGTTTTTT.

The rearrangement links TRBV2 to TRBJ1-1; weak D call: TRBD1 (6 bases). The CDR3 is 14 residues long. The V gene lost 6 bases and the J gene lost 2 bases, with 13 bases spanning the gap. Germline-derived CDR1 and CDR2 are SNHLY and FYNNEI. The CDR3 loop is CASRLRTDNTEAFF. Written as DNA, the CDR3 is TGTGCCAGCAGACTACGGACAGACAACACTGAAGCTTTCTTT.

This clonotype was seen a handful of times. The chain uses TRBV5-1 and TRBJ2-5, with unresolved D. This CDR3 is 15 amino acids long. V was clipped by 4 bases and J by 1 base, with 14 bases between them. CDR1 and CDR2 (germline): SGHRS, YFSETQ. The CDR3 DNA sequence: TGCGCCAGCAGCCGCCAACACCGGTCCCAAGAGACCCAGTACTTC. Protein: CASSRQHRSQETQYF.

The chain combines TRBV3-1 with TRBJ2-5; TRBD1 might be the D (6 bases). With 6 bases removed from V and 0 bases from J, the gap between germline ends came to 11 bases. The CDR3 has 14 residues. CDR1 LGHDT and CDR2 YNNKEL come from the germline V gene (reference sequence). CDR3 sequence (DNA): TGTGCCAGCAGTCGACAGGACTACCAAGAGACCCAGTACTTC. Protein: CASSRQDYQETQYF.

There are a few counts of this clonotype. The chain employs TRBV3-1 and TRBJ1-2; weak D call: TRBD1 (5 bases). Germline V gene lookup returns CDR1 LGHDT and CDR2 YNNKEL (reference sequence). V was pared by 0 bases and J by 0 bases, with 17 bases between. This CDR3 has 18 amino acids. The CDR3 loop reads CASSQDIVGRTSNYGYTF. The CDR3 DNA reads TGTGCCAGCAGCCAAGATATAGTGGGACGGACCTCTAACTATGGCTACACCTTC.

This clonotype was observed a handful of times. The chain links TRBV20-1 to TRBJ1-2; D uncertain. Germline V gene data show CDR1 as DFQATT and CDR2 as SNEGSKA (reference sequence). The CDR3 is 12 amino acids. Trimming cost V 6 bases and J 4 bases, with 12 bases left between them. The CDR3 region is CSARPDFYGYTF. The CDR3 nucleotides read TGCAGTGCCCGTCCGGACTTCTATGGCTACACCTTC.

This clonotype was detected a few times. The chain joins TRBV7-2 to TRBJ2-3; D unresolved. The germline V gene has CDR1 SGHTA and CDR2 FQGNSA. This CDR3 is built from 11 residues. V was clipped by 6 bases and J by 3 bases, with 4 bases between them. The CDR3 loop reads CASRATDTQYF. In DNA form, the CDR3 reads TGTGCCAGCAGGGCAACAGATACGCAGTATTTT.

In its sample, this clonotype was seen a few times. The genes are TRBV4-3 and TRBJ1-5; D is uncertain. The germline V and J ends were trimmed by 1 base and 5 bases, with 6 bases remaining between them. The V gene's germline CDR1 is LGHNA and CDR2 YSLEER. This CDR3 comprises 13 residues. CDR3 sequence (DNA): TGCGCCAGCAGCCAAGGAGTGGATCAGCCCCAGCATTTT. Its translation: CASSQGVDQPQHF.

This clonotype turned up a few times. This chain joins TRBV11-2 and TRBJ2-1; TRBD2 aligns across 7 bases. In germline, CDR1 is SGHAT, CDR2 FQNNGV. The CDR3 covers 16 residues. With 3 bases clipped from V and 0 bases from J, the junction kept 5 bases outside the gene matches. CDR3 region: CASSFSPSGSYNEQFF. Written as DNA, the CDR3 is TGTGCCAGCAGCTTCTCCCCTAGCGGCTCCTACAATGAGCAGTTCTTC.

The chain joins TRBV10-3 to TRBJ2-5; D is ambiguous. Trimming took off 0 bases at V and 1 base at J, with 6 bases between the two ends. The germline V gene has CDR1 ENHRY and CDR2 SYGVKD. The CDR3 consists of 14 residues. This CDR3 is CAISESLGQETQYF. CDR3 nucleotide sequence: TGTGCCATCAGTGAGTCTCTAGGCCAAGAGACCCAGTACTTC.

In its sample, this clonotype was seen many times. The chain joins TRBV7-2 to TRBJ2-3, with a possible D match to TRBD2 (6 bases). V dropped 5 bases and J dropped 4 bases, with 19 bases sitting between them. CDR1 and CDR2 from the germline V gene are SGHTA and FQGNSA. This CDR3 contains 16 residues. CDR3 loop: CASSPTSTRGADTQYF. Here the CDR3 DNA reads TGTGCCAGCAGCCCTACTAGCACGAGAGGAGCAGATACGCAGTATTTT.

There are a few counts of this clonotype. V and J are TRBV29-1 and TRBJ2-1; 11 nucleotides agree with TRBD2. This CDR3 is built from 13 residues. J lost 7 bases, V lost 5 bases, and 4 bases had no gene match. Germline CDR1 SQVTM, CDR2 ANQGSEA. The CDR3: CSVRLAGPNEQFF. The CDR3 region has the DNA TGCAGCGTTCGACTAGCGGGACCTAATGAGCAGTTCTTC.

This clonotype has more than one count but fewer than ten. The J gene is TRBJ2-1, the V gene TRBV20-1, with 11 bases matching TRBD1. The CDR3 length is 16 residues. The J segment lost 8 bases and the V segment lost 3 bases, leaving 12 bases of the junction unmatched. Germline CDR1 reads DFQATT; CDR2 reads SNEGSKA (reference sequence). CDR3 sequence (DNA): TGCAGTGCTAGTGGCCATGCGGGACAGGGGGTGTATGAGCAGTTCTTC. Encoded protein: CSASGHAGQGVYEQFF.

This clonotype appeared many times. The chain employs TRBV4-2 and TRBJ1-1, with a tentative D call TRBD1 (5 bases). The V end lost 0 bases, the J end lost 1 base, and 6 bases lay between the germline ends. The length of the CDR3 is 14 residues. Per the germline V gene, CDR1 is LGHNA and CDR2 is YNFKEQ. For the CDR3, the DNA is TGTGCCAGCAGCCAAGACACAGGGAACACTGAAGCTTTCTTT. Translated, it gives CASSQDTGNTEAFF.